The rows below give T cell receptor beta chains drawn from one sample of a study of post-analysis software for immune sequencing data. A single record per CDR3 protein comes from TCRdb applying MiXCR to the PCR reads. The sample yields roughly 540,000 distinct CDR3 sequences, 30% to 40% seen once. The sample comprised blood. The receptors stem from a girl aged 2-17 years with multiple sclerosis. The CDR3 runs from the conserved cysteine through the conserved F or W. D genes are given only for firm matches. Rows give clone size only sometimes, using once, few, many, or a class for an expanded clone.

size | J | D | V | DNA | CDR3
NA | TRBJ2-7 | TRBD1 | TRBV20-1 | TGCAGTGCTACCCCGGGACAGACCTACGAGCAGTACTTC | CSATPGQTYEQYF
NA | TRBJ2-7 | NA | TRBV11-1 | TGTGCCAGCAGCCCCACAGGGTTCGAGCAGTACTTC | CASSPTGFEQYF
NA | TRBJ2-1 | NA | TRBV19 | TGTGCCAGTAGTATTTTACACCTCTCCTACAATGGGCAGTTCTTC | CASSILHLSYNGQFF
few | TRBJ1-2 | NA | TRBV3-1 | TGTGCCAGCAGCCTAGAACAGGGTGCCTATGGCTACACCTTC | CASSLEQGAYGYTF
few | TRBJ2-1 | NA | TRBV6-2/TRBV6-3 | TGTGCCAGCAGGGAACGGACTGGCTACAATGAGCAGTTCTTC | CASRERTGYNEQFF
once | TRBJ2-5 | NA | TRBV7-2 | TGTGCCAGCAGCTTAGCGGGAGGGGGAATACAAGAGACCCAGTACTTC | CASSLAGGGIQETQYF
few | TRBJ2-5 | NA | TRBV29-1 | TGCAGTACAGGGAAAATTGTGGAGGAGACCCAGTACTTC | CSTGKIVEETQYF
NA | TRBJ1-4 | NA | TRBV12-3/TRBV12-4 | TGTGCCAGCAGTTTCGGGGGGGCGGATGAAAAACTGTTTTTT | CASSFGGADEKLFF
NA | TRBJ2-3 | NA | TRBV9 | TGTGCCAGCAGCGTAGAAACTAGGACGCAGTATTTT | CASSVETRTQYF
few | TRBJ1-4 | TRBD1 | TRBV5-1 | TGCGCCAGCAGCACCCGGACAGGGCAAAACGAAAAACTGTTTTTT | CASSTRTGQNEKLFF
NA | TRBJ2-3 | TRBD2 | TRBV20-1 | TGCAGTGCTAAAGGCGGGGGGGCAGATACGCAGTATTTT | CSAKGGGADTQYF
NA | TRBJ1-1 | NA | TRBV5-6 | TGTGCCAGCAGCTTACCTCAGAACACTGAAGCTTTCTTT | CASSLPQNTEAFF
NA | TRBJ2-1 | TRBD1 | TRBV29-1 | TGCAGCGTTGCAGTGGACAGGGCCCGCTCGAGCCCCAATGAGCAGTTCTTC | CSVAVDRARSSPNEQFF
few | TRBJ2-7 | NA | TRBV29-1 | TGCAGCGTTTACCGCGCGGGCTGCGAGCAGTACTTC | CSVYRAGCEQYF
NA | TRBJ2-5 | NA | TRBV25-1 | TGTGCCAGTACAGGGACGCCCAAAGCCCAAGAGACCCAGTACTTC | CASTGTPKAQETQYF
NA | TRBJ2-1 | NA | TRBV29-1 | TGCAGCGCCATTGGAGATTTCCTGGAGCAGTTCTTC | CSAIGDFLEQFF
NA | TRBJ2-5 | NA | TRBV5-5 | TGTGCCAGCAGCAGAACCGGGGCGGGGGAGACCCAGTACTTC | CASSRTGAGETQYF
few | TRBJ2-5 | NA | TRBV19 | TGTGCCAGTAGCCCTGACAGTATCCAAGAGACCCAGTACTTC | CASSPDSIQETQYF
NA | TRBJ1-2 | TRBD1 | TRBV27 | TGTGCCAGCAGTCTATATACGACCGGGACAGGGGGCGGCTATGGCTACACCTTC | CASSLYTTGTGGGYGYTF
NA | TRBJ1-4 | NA | TRBV29-1 | TGCAGCGTTGCCAGGGGCGAAAAACTGTTTTTT | CSVARGEKLFF